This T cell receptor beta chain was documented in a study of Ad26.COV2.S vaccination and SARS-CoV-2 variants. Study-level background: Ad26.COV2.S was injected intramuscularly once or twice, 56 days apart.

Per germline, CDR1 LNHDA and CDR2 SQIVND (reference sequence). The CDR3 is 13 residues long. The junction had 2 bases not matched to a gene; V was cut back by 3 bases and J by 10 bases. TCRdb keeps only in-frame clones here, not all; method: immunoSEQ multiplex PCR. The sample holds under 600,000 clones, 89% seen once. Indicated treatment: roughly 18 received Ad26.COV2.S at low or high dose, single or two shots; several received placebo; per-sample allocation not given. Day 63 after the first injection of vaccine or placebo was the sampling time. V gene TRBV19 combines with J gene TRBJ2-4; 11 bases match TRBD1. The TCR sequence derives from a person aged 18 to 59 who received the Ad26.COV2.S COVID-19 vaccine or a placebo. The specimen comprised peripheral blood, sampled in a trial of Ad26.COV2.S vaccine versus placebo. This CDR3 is CASSMRDRGIQYF. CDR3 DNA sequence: TGTGCCAGTAGTATGCGGGACAGGGGGATTCAGTACTTC.